Included here is one T cell receptor (beta chain) sequence, with context. The antigen is unknown. The CDR3 has 12 residues. V lost 6 bases and J 4 bases, leaving 7 bases between the germline ends. Germline assignment: CDR1 SNHLY and CDR2 FYNNEI. Assay: immunoSEQ multiplex PCR; the TCRdb copy retains only in-frame clones and omits some. The sample lists about 130,000 clones; 88% were seen once. The record originates from a study of T cell responses to AZD1222 COVID-19 vaccine. Looking at the study overall: Second doses were pooled across both intervals (about 4 or about 12 weeks).

The study, taken as a whole, reports: Spike-specific TCR breadth rose after two AZD1222 doses, and depth rose as well. It should be noted that donors were predominantly white British and more often female, and clonal diversity was possibly underestimated.

The source was peripheral blood, collected on day 0 of AZD1222 vaccination. The V gene is TRBV2, the J gene TRBJ2-1; D not certain. The receptor was derived from an adult in good health. The CDR3 loop is CASRAEYNEQFF. Written as DNA, the CDR3 is TGTGCCAGCAGGGCTGAGTACAATGAGCAGTTCTTC.